These 2 T cell receptor beta chains came from one sample sequenced in a study of blood T cell repertoires in COVID-19. Assay used: immunoSEQ multiplex PCR; TCRdb lists only in-frame clones, some missing. The data contain some 310,000 clones, over 75% of them singletons. Sequencing used peripheral blood. Receptor source: a man aged 50 to 59 with active or convalescent COVID-19.

The CDR3 DNA reads as TGTGCCAGCAGCTTGAATTTACAGGGAAGGGTGCAGTACTTC. Its protein is CASSLNLQGRVQYF. The V and J genes are TRBV7-9 and TRBJ2-7; possibly TRBD1 for D (6 bases). V was shortened by 3 bases and J by 9 bases, with 18 bases between the two germline ends. The CDR3 spans 14 residues. The germline V gene encodes CDR1 SEHNR and CDR2 FQNEAQ (reference sequence).

V and J are TRBV21-1 and TRBJ2-2; TRBD1 is taken as the D call from the table, unchecked against the DNA. TRBV21-1 is shown as a pseudogene. The CDR3 runs 17 residues. The CDR3 nucleotides are TGTGCCAGCAGCAAAGTGGTACAGGGGGTGAACACCGGGGAGCTGTTTTTT. Its protein is CASSKVVQGVNTGELFF.